This T cell receptor beta chain is from a study of Graves' ophthalmopathy and Graves' hyperthyroidism. The sequenced template was RNA, covering the TCR beta CDR3 region. RT-PCR with HTBI primers came first, then second-round multiplex PCR. TCRdb called the multiplex PCR reads again in MiXCR, with one record for every CDR3 protein. The table records over a million distinct CDR3 sequences, roughly two fifths of them present only once. A word on this clonotype: Antigen specificity is unknown.

This CDR3 has 15 residues. Germline assignment: CDR1 SQVTM and CDR2 ANQGSEA. Trimming removed 4 bases at V and 0 bases at J, with 13 bases between. Orbital computed tomography, together with clinical symptoms, serum thyroxine, TRAb and thyroid ultrasound, was used for diagnosis. Study-level points and caveats: Ophthalmopathy progression cases were predicted by the model with 70.59% sensitivity and 72% to 80% specificity. Among thyroid clonotypes expanded above 0.001 frequency, most also appeared in blood. Ophthalmopathy cases were distinguished from stable hyperthyroidism by a 13-signature model, reaching about 90% sensitivity and approximately 81% specificity.

This TCR was recovered from an adult man with Graves' hyperthyroidism. The J gene is TRBJ1-3, the V gene TRBV29-1; the D is unclear. The specimen was peripheral blood or thyroid tissue (not recorded which). CDR3 sequence: CSVAEGTSSGNTIYF. The CDR3 DNA reads TGCAGCGTTGCTGAGGGTACGAGCTCTGGAAACACCATATATTTT.